This TCR beta chain appears in the sequencing data of a study of a mutant IDH1 vaccine in newly diagnosed glioma. Looking at the study overall: Sex among treated patients split around 62% male, roughly 40% female; mean age was approximately 40 years. Previous treatment comprised radiotherapy, temozolomide, or both, mostly both.

Sequencing used immunoSEQ multiplex PCR; TCRdb keeps in-frame clones, though not all of them. The repertoire holds about 88,000 clones, with about 80% as singletons. Time point indicated: baseline, week 1 (first vaccination visit). Treatment here: pre-vaccination baseline after standard-of-care therapy. Concerning this clone: Its cognate antigen is unknown.

The CDR3 spans 14 residues. CDR1 and CDR2 from the germline V gene are SGHVS and FQNEAQ. V was cut by 5 bases and J by 2 bases, with 12 bases left in between. Findings of the study overall: Detectable vaccine-induced immune responses arose in roughly 93% of patients.

This chain links TRBV7-8 with TRBJ1-2; D might be TRBD1 (5 bases). This specimen was PBMCs, taken from a glioma patient treated with radiotherapy, temozolomide or both. The clonotype comes from a man aged 40-50 years with glioma. Some clones in this sample may be carry-over from other donors' samples. CDR3 nucleotide sequence: TGTGCCAGCAGCCTTCTTGACAGAAACTATGGCTACACCTTC. Its translation is CASSLLDRNYGYTF.